This T cell receptor (beta chain) emerged from a study of blood T cell repertoires in COVID-19. On the study more broadly: COVID-19 samples from acute and convalescent phases originated in the United States, Italy and Spain. PBMCs, B-cell-depleted T cells, or T cells were the source of the cDNA or gDNA that made up the material.

This CDR3 region has 14 residues. V was shortened by 2 bases and J by 4 bases, with 11 bases between the two germline ends. Per the germline V gene, CDR1 is KGHSH and CDR2 is LQKENI. In the study's own analysis: Estimated nucleated cell counts came from reference gene primer amplification. The repertoire was sequenced with immunoSEQ multiplex PCR; TCRdb's copy has only in-frame clones and lacks some. V, J and clone size are those of that table, while D and trimming were read from the DNA. This sample yields about 60,000 clones, of which just over 85% are seen a single time; 4.7% belongs to the top ten.

The genes are TRBV18 and TRBJ2-5; D unclear. The sequenced sample was peripheral blood. The receptor was isolated from a human donor in a cohort sampled during active COVID-19. The CDR3 DNA is TGTGCCAGCTCACCAACCGGTCCCCGAGAGACCCAGTACTTC. As protein: CASSPTGPRETQYF.